The 30 T cell receptor beta chains listed next were all sequenced from one sample in a study of cytomegalovirus exposure and HLA in healthy donors (dated by TCRdb to between 2016 and 2019). The library was prepared using the immunoSEQ multiplex PCR assay. A mixture of 60 forward primers for TCR Vbeta segments and 13 reverse primers for TCR Jbeta segments was used in the multiplex PCR. The clones in this table, taken by TCRdb from immuneACCESS, are in-frame only. Not every clone is retained; where verified, under half of the shortfall comes from an unresolved V gene, and the cause of the rest is unknown. This sample comprises 150,000 or so clones, around 70% of them detected only once. The ten largest clones capture 7.3% of the sample. Sequenced input: PBMCs. Source of these receptors: a male donor in good health and CMV-seronegative.

V and J are TRBV10-3 and TRBJ2-3, with D maybe TRBD1 (6 bases). Germline V CDR1 and CDR2: ENHRY, SYGVKD. The CDR3 length is 15 residues. The V and J ends lost 2 bases and 1 base respectively, with 10 bases between them. In DNA, the CDR3 is TGTGCCATCAGTGAGGGGGGCGGAGGCACAGATACGCAGTATTTT. Encoded protein: CAISEGGGGTDTQYF.

V is TRBV6-1 and J is TRBJ1-2, with D perhaps TRBD1 (6 bases). The germline gives CDR1 MNHNS, CDR2 SASEGT. This CDR3 has 14 residues. V lost 2 bases, J lost 6 bases, and 13 bases lay in between. The DNA of the CDR3 is TGTGCCAGCAGTGAAACACAGGGATGGGATGGCTACACCTTC. Translation: CASSETQGWDGYTF.

In the case of this clone: An end of the junction does not agree with germline; a read error may underlie this. The gene calls are TRBV7-7 and TRBJ2-3, with TRBD2 matching over 12 bases. The germline V gene encodes CDR1 SSHAT and CDR2 FNYEAQ (reference sequence). CDR3 length: 19 amino acids. CDR3 DNA sequence: TGTGCTAGCAGCCCCTTAGGGGGGCTAGCGGGAGGGCCTACAGATACGCAGTATTTT. Residues: CASSPLGGLAGGPTDTQYF.

This clone was seen just once. This rearrangement joins TRBV7-2 to TRBJ2-3; TRBD2 agrees at 7 bases. CDR3 length: 15 residues. Germline V gene lookup returns CDR1 SGHTA and CDR2 FQGNSA. V lost 5 bases and J lost 4; bases outside the gene matches: 9. CDR3 residues: CASSHGLVVSDTQYF. The CDR3 bases are TGTGCCAGCAGCCACGGACTAGTCGTCTCAGATACGCAGTATTTT.

V is TRBV2 and J is TRBJ2-4; TRBD1 agrees at 9 bases. There are 13 residues in the CDR3. Germline CDR1 reads SNHLY; CDR2 reads FYNNEI. V shed 5 bases and J 9 bases; nucleotides not matched to a gene: 5. This CDR3 is CASSTATGGIQYF. DNA of the CDR3: TGTGCCAGCAGTACCGCGACAGGGGGCATTCAGTACTTC.

The J gene is TRBJ1-4, the V gene TRBV2; TRBD1 matches at 9 bases. The CDR3 is 15 amino acids. Germline V gives CDR1 SNHLY, CDR2 FYNNEI. Unmatched junction bases numbered 4, after V lost 3 bases and J lost 5 bases. CDR3 in DNA: TGTGCCAGCAGTGACCCGGACAGGGGAAATGAAAAACTGTTTTTT. Residues: CASSDPDRGNEKLFF. Complete variable domain (other parts from reference TRBV2 and TRBJ1-4): EPEVTQTPSHQVTQMGQEVILRCVPISNHLYFYWYRQILGQKVEFLVSFYNNEISEKSEIFDDQFSVERPDGSNFTLKIRSTKLEDSAMYFCASSDPDRGNEKLFFGSGTQLSVL.

This clone was recorded a few times. The V gene is TRBV5-1, the J gene TRBJ2-1; D possibly corresponds to TRBD2 (5 bases). Per the germline V gene, CDR1 is SGHRS and CDR2 is YFSETQ. The CDR3 runs 14 residues. Trimming left V 4 bases short and J 8 bases short, with 16 bases between. DNA of the CDR3: TGCGCCAGCAGCCCGACCGCGAACGGGGATGAGCAGTTCTTC. Its protein is CASSPTANGDEQFF.

The CDR3 region is CASSQPGQGRYGYTF. As DNA, the CDR3 is TGCGCCAGCAGCCAGCCAGGACAGGGTCGCTATGGCTACACCTTC. V gene TRBV4-1 combines with J gene TRBJ1-2; TRBD1 matches 8 bases. There are 15 residues in the CDR3. V lost 3 bases, J lost 4 bases, and 7 bases stayed unmatched. CDR1 is MGHRA and CDR2 is YSYEKL in the germline V gene.

The rearrangement uses TRBV30 and TRBJ1-6, with 7 nucleotides matching TRBD1. Germline V gene data show CDR1 as GTSNPN and CDR2 as SVGIG (reference sequence). Germline trimming cut 1 base from V and 9 bases from J; bases unmatched to any gene: 3. The CDR3 is 13 amino acids. As DNA, the CDR3 is TGTGCCTGGAGTGGACAGGGAGGTTCACCCCTCCACTTT. This translates into CAWSGQGGSPLHF.

This clone turned up a few times. V usage is TRBV27 and J usage is TRBJ2-5; possibly TRBD2 for D (6 bases). Per germline, CDR1 MNHEY and CDR2 SMNVEV (reference sequence). Trimming stripped 4 bases from V and 5 bases from J, with 14 bases between. This CDR3 is 14 amino acids long. CDR3 region: CASSSAWGEETQYF. CDR3 coding DNA: TGTGCCAGCAGTTCCGCATGGGGGGAGGAGACCCAGTACTTC.

This chain uses TRBV2 with TRBJ1-5; TRBD1 is a possible D gene (5 bases). Germline V gene data show CDR1 as SNHLY and CDR2 as FYNNEI. The V gene lost 3 bases and the J gene lost 2 bases, with 17 bases spanning the gap. This CDR3 spans 17 amino acids. CDR3 sequence (DNA): TGTGCCAGCAGTGATCTATTGCCGGGCAGGGGCAATCAGCCCCAGCATTTT. This sequence encodes CASSDLLPGRGNQPQHF.

Only one count was recorded for this clone. This chain connects TRBV27 to TRBJ1-4, with D uncertain. V shed 5 bases and J shed 6 bases, with 10 bases lying between them. The germline CDR1 and CDR2 sequences are MNHEY and SMNVEV (reference sequence). The CDR3 runs 13 residues. The CDR3: CASSPRGYEKLFF. The CDR3 region has the DNA TGTGCCAGCAGTCCCCGGGGTTATGAAAAACTGTTTTTT.

V usage is TRBV5-6 and J usage is TRBJ2-5; D possibly corresponds to TRBD2 (6 bases). The CDR3 runs 14 residues. Germline values: CDR1 SGHDT, CDR2 YYEEEE. With 0 bases removed from V and 1 base from J, the gap between germline ends came to 7 bases. The DNA for the CDR3 is TGTGCCAGCAGCTTGGCCGGGAGCCAAGAGACCCAGTACTTC. It codes for CASSLAGSQETQYF.

The chain recombines TRBV11-2 with TRBJ2-7; 14 bases match TRBD2. Germline V gives CDR1 SGHAT, CDR2 FQNNGV. With 3 bases clipped from V and 5 bases from J, the junction kept 3 bases outside the gene matches. The CDR3 has 15 residues. The chain's CDR3 is CASSLGLAGENEQYF. CDR3 sequence (DNA): TGTGCCAGCAGCTTGGGACTAGCGGGAGAAAACGAGCAGTACTTC.

This clone was seen a few times. This chain links TRBV18 with TRBJ1-2; no reliable D call. The V end was cut by 3 bases, the J end by 2 bases, with 7 bases between. CDR1 is KGHSH, CDR2 LQKENI, per germline. This CDR3 region has 13 residues. The CDR3 loop is CASSPGENYGYTF. CDR3 in DNA: TGTGCCAGCTCACCCGGTGAAAACTATGGCTACACCTTC.

The chain carries TRBV27 and TRBJ2-7, with TRBD1 identical over 7 bases. The CDR3 has 12 amino acids. CDR1 is MNHEY and CDR2 is SMNVEV in the germline V gene (reference sequence). Germline trimming cut 5 bases from V and 6 bases from J; bases unmatched to any gene: 4. DNA for the CDR3: TGTGCCAGCAGTCGACAGGGTTTCGAGCAGTACTTC. Translating gives CASSRQGFEQYF.

This chain connects TRBV7-8 to TRBJ1-1; D is possibly TRBD1 (5 bases). The ends were cut back, 4 bases at V and 4 bases at J, with 19 bases in the middle. Germline-derived CDR1 and CDR2 are SGHVS and FQNEAQ. The CDR3 is 16 residues long. The CDR3 region is CASSWWQGGSGTEAFF. DNA for the CDR3: TGTGCCAGCAGCTGGTGGCAGGGCGGTTCCGGCACTGAAGCTTTCTTT.

The CDR3 DNA is TGTGCCAGCGGTGGGGCAACTGGAAACACCATATATTTT. Protein: CASGGATGNTIYF. The V gene is TRBV11-2, the J gene TRBJ1-3; tentative D call: TRBD1 (5 bases). The CDR3 has 13 residues. V gave up 8 bases and J gave up 2 bases, with 10 bases separating them. Germline V gene data show CDR1 as SGHAT and CDR2 as FQNNGV.

V and J are TRBV7-9 and TRBJ1-4; 7 bases match TRBD1. The germline CDR1 and CDR2 sequences are SEHNR and FQNEAQ (reference sequence). The junction had 6 bases not matched to a gene; V was cut back by 3 bases and J by 8 bases. The CDR3 is 14 residues long. The CDR3 DNA reads as TGTGCCAGCAGCTTTACAGGGGATAGCGAAAAACTGTTTTTT. Translation: CASSFTGDSEKLFF.

Note on this clone: Other DNA sequences in the same sample also yield this CDR3. The chain recombines TRBV7-8 with TRBJ2-1, with D possibly matching TRBD2 (6 bases). Germline values: CDR1 SGHVS, CDR2 FQNEAQ. This CDR3 has 15 residues. V gave up 1 base and J gave up 4 bases, with 11 bases separating them. The CDR3 here is CASSLEGTVYNEQFF. The CDR3, as DNA: TGTGCCAGCAGCTTAGAGGGGACTGTGTACAATGAGCAGTTCTTC.

The CDR3 loop reads CASSEAQGSSSGNTIYF. The CDR3 nucleotides are TGTGCCAGCAGTGAAGCCCAGGGATCATCCTCTGGAAACACCATATATTTT. J is TRBJ1-3 and V is TRBV6-1, with D possibly TRBD1 on 5 matching bases. Germline V gives CDR1 MNHNS, CDR2 SASEGT. With 0 bases removed from V and 0 bases from J, the gap between germline ends came to 12 bases. The CDR3 sequence is 17 residues long.

The V gene is TRBV11-2, the J gene TRBJ2-2; 7 bases match TRBD1. Per germline, CDR1 SGHAT and CDR2 FQNNGV. V lost 6 bases to trimming and J lost 6 bases; unmatched junction nucleotides: 10. CDR3 size: 15 residues. DNA of the CDR3: TGTGCCAGCAGAAAGATGACAGGGTTGTCCGGGGAGCTGTTTTTT. Encoded protein: CASRKMTGLSGELFF.

V and J are TRBV30 and TRBJ1-5; no clear D. This CDR3 has 13 amino acids. Germline V gene lookup returns CDR1 GTSNPN and CDR2 SVGIG (reference sequence). V lost 4 bases to trimming and J lost 0 bases, with 7 bases between them. The CDR3 coding sequence is TGTGCCTGGACCCCGGGTAGCAATCAGCCCCAGCATTTT. It yields the protein CAWTPGSNQPQHF.

This clone is a singleton in its sample. The chain links TRBV28 to TRBJ2-5; TRBD2 matches at 8 bases. The last part of the DNA fits TRBJ2-7 better; the J call may be wrong. The CDR3 is 17 amino acids. CDR1 and CDR2 from the germline V gene are MDHEN and SYDVKM. CDR3 in amino acids: CASSLGSRLANTYEQYF. DNA for the CDR3: TGTGCCAGCAGTTTAGGGTCAAGACTAGCGAACACCTACGAGCAGTACTTC.

CDR3 sequence: CASAGQGQQYF. The CDR3 DNA is TGTGCCAGCGCGGGACAGGGACAGCAGTACTTC. V gene TRBV28 combines with J gene TRBJ2-7, with 9 bases lining up with TRBD1. The V and J ends lost 8 bases and 8 bases, in that order; junction bases with no gene match: 4. This CDR3 comprises 11 residues. Looked up from germline, CDR1 is MDHEN and CDR2 is SYDVKM.

The rearrangement joins TRBV9 to TRBJ1-4; D perhaps matches TRBD1 (6 bases). Per germline, CDR1 SGDLS and CDR2 YYNGEE. The CDR3 is 17 residues long. V lost 3 bases to trimming and J lost 0 bases, with 15 bases between them. In DNA, the CDR3 is TGTGCCAGCAGCGAGGGGGGGGGAGAAACAACTAATGAAAAACTGTTTTTT. Translating gives CASSEGGGETTNEKLFF.

The rearrangement links TRBV6-5 to TRBJ2-5; 8 bases agree with TRBD1. The J call may be incorrect, as the DNA end agrees better with TRBJ2-7. Germline assignment: CDR1 MNHEY and CDR2 SVGAGI. The CDR3 extends over 13 amino acids. This CDR3 reads CASRGQGAYEQYF. The DNA for the CDR3 is TGTGCCAGCAGAGGACAGGGAGCCTACGAGCAGTACTTC.

J is TRBJ2-5 and V is TRBV19; 7 positions agree with TRBD1. CDR3 size: 15 residues. The trim removed 1 base at V and 3 bases at J, leaving 5 bases unmatched. From germline, CDR1 is LNHDA and CDR2 SQIVND (reference sequence). The CDR3 DNA sequence: TGTGCCAGTAGTATAGTGGGGACAGCCAAAGAGACCCAGTACTTC. This encodes CASSIVGTAKETQYF.

This chain links TRBV5-1 with TRBJ1-1; 9 bases are shared with TRBD1. Germline values: CDR1 SGHRS, CDR2 YFSETQ. This CDR3 is built from 17 residues. Trimming at V came to 4 bases and at J to 1 base, leaving 11 bases not matched to a gene. CDR3 in amino acids: CASSRMDRGKRNTEAFF. The CDR3 DNA sequence: TGCGCCAGCAGCCGAATGGACAGGGGTAAACGGAACACTGAAGCTTTCTTT. Together with reference TRBV5-1 and TRBJ1-1, the CDR3 gives the full variable domain: KAGVTQTPRYLIKTRGQQVTLSCSPISGHRSVSWYQQTPGQGLQFLFEYFSETQRNKGNFPGRFSGRQFSNSRSEMNVSTLELGDSALYLCASSRMDRGKRNTEAFFGQGTRLTVV.

The chain combines TRBV30 with TRBJ1-6; 8 bases line up with TRBD1. Looked up from germline, CDR1 is GTSNPN and CDR2 is SVGIG (reference sequence). After removal of 3 bases from V and 6 bases from J, the junction contained 4 bases not matched to a gene. CDR3 length: 14 amino acids. The CDR3 nucleotides read TGTGCCTGGAGGATCGACAGGGGTAATTCACCCCTCCACTTT. It translates to CAWRIDRGNSPLHF.